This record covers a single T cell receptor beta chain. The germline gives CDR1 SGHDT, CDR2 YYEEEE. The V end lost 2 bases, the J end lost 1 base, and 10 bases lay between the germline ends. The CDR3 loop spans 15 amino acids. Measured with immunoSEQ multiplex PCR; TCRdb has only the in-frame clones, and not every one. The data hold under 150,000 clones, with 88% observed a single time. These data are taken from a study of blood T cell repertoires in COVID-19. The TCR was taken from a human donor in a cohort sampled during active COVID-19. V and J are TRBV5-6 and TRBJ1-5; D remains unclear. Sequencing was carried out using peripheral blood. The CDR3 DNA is TGTGCCAGCAGCTTCGGGGTTATGAGCAATCAGCCCCAGCATTTT. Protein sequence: CASSFGVMSNQPQHF. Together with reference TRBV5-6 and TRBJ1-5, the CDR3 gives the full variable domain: DAGVTQSPTHLIKTRGQQVTLRCSPKSGHDTVSWYQQALGQGPQFIFQYYEEEERQRGNFPDRFSGHQFPNYSSELNVNALLLGDSALYLCASSFGVMSNQPQHFGDGTRLSIL.